The clone carrying this TCR beta chain was observed at least ten times. The antigen is undetermined. The data stem from a study of T cells in Graves' hyperthyroidism and ophthalmopathy. General study points: Prediction of ophthalmopathy progression came a median about 6 months pre-onset.

Germline loops: CDR1 SGHAT, CDR2 FQNNGV. V was pared by 5 bases and J by 7 bases, with 12 bases between. The CDR3 is 12 residues long. From RNA transcripts, TCR beta CDR3 regions were amplified. First-round RT-PCR with HTBI primers amplified the TCR CDR3 region. A single record per CDR3 protein comes from TCRdb applying MiXCR to the multiplex PCR reads. This table has fewer than 250,000 distinct CDR3 sequences, 17% appearing once. In patients aged 18 to 65, hyperthyroidism was newly diagnosed, with duration under 2 months. The sequencing sample was made of blood. The chain combines TRBV11-2 with TRBJ2-7; D perhaps matches TRBD2 (6 bases). This clonotype was obtained from a man in his forties or fifties with Graves' hyperthyroidism. This chain's CDR3 is CASSPEGFEQYF. CDR3 nucleotides: TGTGCCAGCAGCCCGGAGGGGTTTGAGCAGTACTTC.